This record concerns one T cell receptor beta chain sequence. Repertoires were generated with immunoSEQ multiplex PCR, while TCRdb's copy carries only in-frame clones and drops some. The profile covers about 17,000 clones, with roughly three fifths appearing a single time and around a quarter taken by the ten largest. This entry belongs to a study of cytotoxic CD8 clonotypes in ibrutinib-treated CLL. Trimming removed 4 bases at V and 0 bases at J, with 12 bases between. The CDR3 runs 16 residues. Germline loops: CDR1 ENHRY, CDR2 SYGVKD. This TCR was sampled from a human donor with chronic lymphocytic leukemia. Here the sequenced sample was PBMCs, taken after 12 months of ibrutinib treatment. The J gene is TRBJ2-2, the V gene TRBV10-3, with D perhaps TRBD2 (6 bases). Here the CDR3 reads CAISGTGGTNTGELFF. CDR3 nucleotides: TGTGCCATCAGTGGAACTGGCGGGACGAACACCGGGGAGCTGTTTTTT.